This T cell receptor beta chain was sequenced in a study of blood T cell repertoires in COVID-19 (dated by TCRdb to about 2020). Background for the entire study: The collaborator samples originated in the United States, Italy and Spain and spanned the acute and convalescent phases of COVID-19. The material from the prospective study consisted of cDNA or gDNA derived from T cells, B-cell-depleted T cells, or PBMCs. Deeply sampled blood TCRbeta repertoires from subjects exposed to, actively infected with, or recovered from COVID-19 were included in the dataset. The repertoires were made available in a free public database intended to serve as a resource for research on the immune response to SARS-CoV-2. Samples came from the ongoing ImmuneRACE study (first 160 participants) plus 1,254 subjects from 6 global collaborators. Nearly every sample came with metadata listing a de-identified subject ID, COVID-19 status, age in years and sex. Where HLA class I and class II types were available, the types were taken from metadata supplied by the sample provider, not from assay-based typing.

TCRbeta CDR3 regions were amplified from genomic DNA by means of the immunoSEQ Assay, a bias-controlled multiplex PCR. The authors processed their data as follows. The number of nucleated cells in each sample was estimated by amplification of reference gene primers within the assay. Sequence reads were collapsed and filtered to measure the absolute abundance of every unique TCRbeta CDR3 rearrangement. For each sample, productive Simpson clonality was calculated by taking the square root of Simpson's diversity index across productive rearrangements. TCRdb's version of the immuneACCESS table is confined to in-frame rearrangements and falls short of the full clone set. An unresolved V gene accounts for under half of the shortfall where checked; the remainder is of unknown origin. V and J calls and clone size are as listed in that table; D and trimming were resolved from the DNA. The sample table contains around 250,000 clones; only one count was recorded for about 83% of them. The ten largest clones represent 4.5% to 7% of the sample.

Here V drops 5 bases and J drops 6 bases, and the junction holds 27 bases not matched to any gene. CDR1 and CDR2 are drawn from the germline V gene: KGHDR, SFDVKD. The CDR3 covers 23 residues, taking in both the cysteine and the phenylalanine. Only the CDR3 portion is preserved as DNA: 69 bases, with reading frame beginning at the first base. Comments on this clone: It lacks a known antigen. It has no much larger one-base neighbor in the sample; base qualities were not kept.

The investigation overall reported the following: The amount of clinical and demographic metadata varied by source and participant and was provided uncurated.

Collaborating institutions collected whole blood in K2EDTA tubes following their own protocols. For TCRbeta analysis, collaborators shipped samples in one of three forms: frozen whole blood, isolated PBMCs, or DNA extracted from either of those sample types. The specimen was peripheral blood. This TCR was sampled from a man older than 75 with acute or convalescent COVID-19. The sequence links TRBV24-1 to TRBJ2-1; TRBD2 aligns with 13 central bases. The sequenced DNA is TGTGCCACCAGTGGAAGCGTAAAAATTAAGAGGGCTACTAGCGGGGGGGGCCTCAATGAGCAGTTCTTC. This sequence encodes CATSGSVKIKRATSGGGLNEQFF.